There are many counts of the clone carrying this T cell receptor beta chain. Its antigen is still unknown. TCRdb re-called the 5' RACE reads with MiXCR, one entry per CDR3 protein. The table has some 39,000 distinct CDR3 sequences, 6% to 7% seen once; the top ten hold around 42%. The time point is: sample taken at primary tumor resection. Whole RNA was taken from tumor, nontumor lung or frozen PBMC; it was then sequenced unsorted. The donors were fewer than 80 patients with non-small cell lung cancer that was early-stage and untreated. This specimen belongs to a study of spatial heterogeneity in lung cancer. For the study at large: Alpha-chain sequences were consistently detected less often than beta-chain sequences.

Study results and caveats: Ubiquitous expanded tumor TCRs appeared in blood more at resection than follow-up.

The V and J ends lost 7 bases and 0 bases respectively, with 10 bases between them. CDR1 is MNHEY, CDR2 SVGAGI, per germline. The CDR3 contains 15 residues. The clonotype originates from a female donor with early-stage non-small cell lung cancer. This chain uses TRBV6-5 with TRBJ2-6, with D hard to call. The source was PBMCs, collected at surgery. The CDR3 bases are TGTGCCAGCACGGGCAGACTCTCTGGGGCCAACGTCCTGACTTTC. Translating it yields CASTGRLSGANVLTF.